The 12 T cell receptor beta chains reported below all come from one sample, sequenced in a study of PD-1 blockade in mismatch repair-deficient tumors. Assay: immunoSEQ multiplex PCR; the TCRdb copy retains only in-frame clones and omits some. The table records 80,000 to 100,000 clones, about 85% of them present only once. Source: peripheral blood, taken 12 weeks after starting pembrolizumab. The receptors originated from an adult with mismatch repair-deficient cancer.

This sequence joins TRBV6-5 and TRBJ2-1; maybe TRBD1 (5 bases). The CDR3 runs 12 residues. Trimming took 2 bases from V and 7 from J, leaving 6 bases between them. Germline loops: CDR1 MNHEY, CDR2 SVGAGI. This CDR3 reads CASSYKGNEQFF. In nucleotides, the CDR3 is TGTGCCAGCAGTTACAAGGGGAATGAGCAGTTCTTC.

The chain links TRBV4-2 to TRBJ1-2; 7 bases fit TRBD1. Germline V gives CDR1 LGHNA, CDR2 YNFKEQ. The CDR3 covers 14 residues. V lost 5 bases and J lost 2; bases outside the gene matches: 5. The CDR3 loop reads CASSFRDSNYGYTF. DNA for the CDR3: TGTGCCAGCAGCTTCCGGGACAGCAACTATGGCTACACCTTC.

J is TRBJ2-1 and V is TRBV5-8; D remains unclear. V was shortened by 4 bases and J by 0 bases, with 17 bases between the two germline ends. Germline lookup yields CDR1 SGHTS and CDR2 YDEGEE. The CDR3 has 17 residues. In nucleotides, the CDR3 is TGTGCCAGCAGCCTGGGGTCGGCGGCTTACTCCTACAATGAGCAGTTCTTC. Its translation: CASSLGSAAYSYNEQFF.

V and J are TRBV5-6 and TRBJ2-5; TRBD2 matches at 7 bases. Germline lookup yields CDR1 SGHDT and CDR2 YYEEEE. The junction had 6 bases not matched to a gene; V was cut back by 9 bases and J by 1 base. The CDR3 runs to 13 residues. The CDR3 DNA follows: TGTGCCACTAATCCTAGCGGCCAAGAGACCCAGTACTTC. Translating gives CATNPSGQETQYF.

The chain has TRBV6-6 and TRBJ2-1; D is perhaps TRBD1 or TRBD2 (5 bases each). The CDR3 contains 15 residues. Germline loops: CDR1 MNHNY, CDR2 SVGAGI (reference sequence). V lost 5 bases and J lost 1, with 12 bases in between. CDR3 sequence reads: CASSLGTASYNEQFF. CDR3 nucleotide sequence: TGTGCCAGCAGTCTCGGGACGGCGTCCTACAATGAGCAGTTCTTC.

This chain uses TRBV11-2 with TRBJ1-2; 7 nucleotides align to TRBD1. CDR1 SGHAT and CDR2 FQNNGV come from the germline V gene. This CDR3 is built from 14 residues. Trimming took 5 bases from V and 4 from J; bases not matched to a gene: 7. The DNA of the CDR3 is TGTGCCAGCAGCCAAGGACAGGCAATCTATGGCTACACCTTC. Its translation is CASSQGQAIYGYTF.

The rearrangement links TRBV19 to TRBJ1-1; D call uncertain. The CDR3 is made up of 13 amino acids. Trimming shortened V by 7 bases and J by 3 bases, and 12 bases separated the two germline ends. CDR1 is LNHDA and CDR2 is SQIVND in the germline V gene (reference sequence). The CDR3: CASKRTEDTEAFF. The CDR3 nucleotides are TGTGCCAGTAAAAGGACGGAGGACACTGAAGCTTTCTTT.

This clone has just a few counts. The chain uses TRBV5-1 and TRBJ2-5, with TRBD2 matching over 7 bases. This CDR3 has 14 amino acids. J lost 4 bases, V lost 0 bases, and 3 bases had no gene match. Germline V gene lookup returns CDR1 SGHRS and CDR2 YFSETQ. In nucleotides, the CDR3 is TGCGCCAGCAGCTTGGAGGTAGCGGGAGAGACCCAGTACTTC. Its protein product is CASSLEVAGETQYF.

V and J are TRBV28 and TRBJ1-1; no clear D. The germline V gene has CDR1 MDHEN and CDR2 SYDVKM. The CDR3 sequence is 15 residues long. V lost 1 base, J lost 1 base, and 10 bases lay in between. CDR3 residues: CASSLSWDGNTEAFF. As DNA, the CDR3 is TGTGCCAGCAGTTTATCATGGGATGGGAACACTGAAGCTTTCTTT.

V and J are TRBV13 and TRBJ2-1; D remains unclear. The CDR3 totals 16 residues. V was pared by 5 bases and J by 0 bases, with 14 bases between. Germline CDR1 reads PRHDT; CDR2 reads FYEKMQ (reference sequence). The CDR3 sequence: CASSDLRVSSYNEQFF. The CDR3 coding sequence is TGTGCCAGCAGCGACCTCCGGGTAAGCTCCTACAATGAGCAGTTCTTC.

V gene TRBV9 combines with J gene TRBJ2-5; weak D call: TRBD2 (6 bases). The CDR3 is 14 amino acids. Germline assignment: CDR1 SGDLS and CDR2 YYNGEE. Trimming pared 3 bases from V and 1 base from J, leaving 10 bases between. CDR3 bases: TGTGCCAGCAGCGCGGGGACTTCCCAAGAGACCCAGTACTTC. Its translation: CASSAGTSQETQYF. The full variable domain, in which reference TRBV9 and TRBJ2-5 provide the parts outside the CDR3, is DSGVTQTPKHLITATGQRVTLRCSPRSGDLSVYWYQQSLDQGLQFLIQYYNGEERAKGNILERFSAQQFPDLHSELNLSSLELGDSALYFCASSAGTSQETQYFGPGTRLLVL.

The J gene is TRBJ2-1, the V gene TRBV7-9; TRBD2 aligns across 16 bases. V lost 5 bases, J lost 9 bases, and 4 bases stayed unmatched. Germline CDR1 is SEHNR and CDR2 is FQNEAQ (reference sequence). The CDR3 totals 15 residues. In DNA form, the CDR3 reads TGTGCCAGCAGCAGCGGGACTAGCGGGAGGGGTGAGCAGTTCTTC. Its translation: CASSSGTSGRGEQFF.